The 5 T cell receptor beta chains presented below share a single source sample, sequenced in a study of T cell repertoires in cytomegalovirus infection. These receptors have no identified antigens. TCRdb ran MiXCR on the reads and lists one entry per CDR3 protein. The sample carries fewer than 950,000 distinct CDR3 sequences, 32% recorded once. The input for sequencing was cultured CD8+ T cells from PBMCs, taken from culture after CMV antigen stimulation. These receptors all stem from a human donor in good health (CMV status not recorded). Some clones in this sample may be carry-over from other donors' samples.

This clonotype was counted a few times. The chain is built from TRBV24-1 and TRBJ2-5, with 10 bases that match TRBD1. This CDR3 has 16 residues. Trimming took 5 bases from V and 2 from J; bases not matched to a gene: 7. Germline values: CDR1 KGHDR, CDR2 SFDVKD. This CDR3 reads CATSASDRGQQETQYF. CDR3 coding DNA: TGTGCCACCAGTGCCTCAGACAGGGGGCAACAAGAGACCCAGTACTTC.

The chain employs TRBV15 and TRBJ2-3, with D hard to call. Trimming stripped 1 base from V and 0 bases from J, with 8 bases between. Germline V lookup: CDR1 LNHNV, CDR2 YYDKDF (reference sequence). The CDR3 is made up of 15 amino acids. CDR3 nucleotide sequence: TGTGCCACCAGCAGAGGAAGGTCTAGCACAGATACGCAGTATTTT. Protein: CATSRGRSSTDTQYF.

With respect to this clonotype: Being one base from a much bigger clone, this may be a read error. This chain links TRBV7-2 with TRBJ1-2, with D tentatively TRBD1 (6 bases). Trimming pared 7 bases from V and 3 bases from J, leaving 15 bases between. CDR3 length: 14 residues. Germline V gives CDR1 SGHTA, CDR2 FQGNSA. In DNA, the CDR3 is TGTGCCAGCAACCAAGAGGGGGGGGACTATGGCTACACCTTC. Its translation: CASNQEGGDYGYTF.

In the case of this clonotype: The conserved phenylalanine or tryptophan normally closing the CDR3 is absent here, so this likely arose from a read error. The chain employs TRBV7-9 and TRBJ2-7; D perhaps matches TRBD1 (5 bases). The V and J ends lost 5 bases and 0 bases respectively, with 14 bases between them. The germline gives CDR1 SEHNR, CDR2 FQNEAQ (reference sequence). The CDR3 spans 15 residues. The CDR3 DNA is TGTGCCAGCAGCGGCGAACAGGATTTCTCCTACGAGCAGTACTCC. Encoded protein: CASSGEQDFSYEQYS.

The table lists this clonotype with a few counts. In DNA form, the CDR3 reads TGTGCCAGCACCCACACCTTAAGCGGGAGTCAGCCCCAGCATTTT. It encodes CASTHTLSGSQPQHF. V usage is TRBV28 and J usage is TRBJ1-5; D is unclear. The V and J ends lost 7 bases and 6 bases respectively, with 19 bases between them. Germline V lookup: CDR1 MDHEN, CDR2 SYDVKM. The CDR3 is made up of 15 amino acids.